The 14 T cell receptor beta chains given below trace back to one sample, sequenced in a study of CD8 T cells in Susac syndrome. Random-hexamer reverse transcription was applied to roughly 0.5 to 1 ug RNA. TCRdb recomputed calls from the immunoSEQ multiplex PCR reads with MiXCR, one row per CDR3 protein. The data contain tens of thousands of distinct CDR3 sequences, 93% of them singletons. The material sequenced was CD8+ T cells from PBMCs. Receptor source: a human donor in good health.

This clonotype was picked up one time. V usage is TRBV28 and J usage is TRBJ2-2, with a weak D call TRBD2 (5 bases). This CDR3 is 12 amino acids long. V was pared by 2 bases and J by 8 bases, with 6 bases between. Germline CDR1 reads MDHEN; CDR2 reads SYDVKM. CDR3 in DNA: TGTGCCAGCAGTTTAAGAGGGGGGGAGCTGTTTTTT. As protein: CASSLRGGELFF. The full variable domain, its missing parts supplied by reference TRBV28 and TRBJ2-2, is DVKVTQSSRYLVKRTGEKVFLECVQDMDHENMFWYRQDPGLGLRLIYFSYDVKMKEKGDIPEGYSVSREKKERFSLILESASTNQTSMYLCASSLRGGELFFGEGSRLTVL.

The rearrangement uses TRBV29-1 and TRBJ2-1, with no clear D. The CDR3 runs 12 residues. The V gene's germline CDR1 is SQVTM and CDR2 ANQGSEA. With 5 bases removed from V and 7 bases from J, the gap between germline ends came to 12 bases. CDR3 coding DNA: TGCAGCGTTCGGGCCTCCAGGAATGAGCAGTTCTTC. Amino acid sequence: CSVRASRNEQFF.

The J gene is TRBJ2-7, the V gene TRBV13; D ambiguous. With 0 bases removed from V and 2 bases from J, the gap between germline ends came to 8 bases. This CDR3 contains 14 residues. CDR1 PRHDT and CDR2 FYEKMQ come from the germline V gene (reference sequence). The CDR3 here is CASSLGRIAYEQYF. The CDR3 DNA follows: TGTGCCAGCAGCTTAGGCCGGATAGCCTACGAGCAGTACTTC.

The rearrangement links TRBV13 to TRBJ1-1; 8 nucleotides match TRBD1. The V gene end was trimmed by 4 bases and the J gene end by 6 bases; junction bases not matched to a gene: 13. The germline CDR1 and CDR2 sequences are PRHDT and FYEKMQ (reference sequence). The CDR3 consists of 16 residues. CDR3 coding DNA: TGTGCCAGCAGCTCGGACAGGGATGATTTTATTGCTGAAGCTTTCTTT. This encodes CASSSDRDDFIAEAFF.

The V and J genes are TRBV10-3 and TRBJ2-7; possible D gene TRBD1, 6 bases. The CDR3 extends over 15 amino acids. Per germline, CDR1 ENHRY and CDR2 SYGVKD. Trimming cost V 4 bases and J 0 bases, with 13 bases left between them. CDR3 residues: CAISGTADNSYEQYF. CDR3 DNA: TGTGCCATCAGTGGGACAGCTGATAACTCCTACGAGCAGTACTTC.

The genes are TRBV30 and TRBJ1-1, with 10 bases identical to TRBD1. CDR1 GTSNPN and CDR2 SVGIG come from the germline V gene (reference sequence). V lost 4 bases, J lost 5 bases, and 10 bases stayed unmatched. There are 15 residues in the CDR3. The chain's CDR3 is CAWTGQGTGFTEAFF. The CDR3 bases are TGTGCCTGGACGGGACAGGGGACGGGTTTTACTGAAGCTTTCTTT.

This clonotype turned up a few times. The rearrangement uses TRBV10-3 and TRBJ2-7; 9 bases map to TRBD1. Germline V gene lookup returns CDR1 ENHRY and CDR2 SYGVKD. Trimming at V came to 2 bases and at J to 1 base, leaving 0 bases not matched to a gene. The CDR3 length is 14 residues. CDR3 sequence reads: CAISEDRGSYEQYF. The CDR3 bases are TGTGCCATCAGTGAGGACAGGGGGTCCTACGAGCAGTACTTC.

This chain connects TRBV5-6 to TRBJ2-7; no clear D. The CDR3 length is 12 residues. CDR1 is SGHDT and CDR2 is YYEEEE in the germline V gene. Trimming took off 0 bases at V and 3 bases at J, with 4 bases between the two ends. The DNA for the CDR3 is TGTGCCAGCAGCTTGGCCAACTACGAGCAGTACTTC. It translates to CASSLANYEQYF.

The chain employs TRBV29-1 and TRBJ2-1; no definite D call. CDR3 size: 14 residues. The V end lost 0 bases, the J end lost 3 bases, and 9 bases lay between the germline ends. Per the germline V gene, CDR1 is SQVTM and CDR2 is ANQGSEA. The CDR3 is CSVEDRSNYNEQFF. Here the CDR3 DNA reads TGCAGCGTTGAAGACCGGTCGAACTACAATGAGCAGTTCTTC.

This sequence joins TRBV6-6 and TRBJ2-5; D unresolved. CDR1 MNHNY and CDR2 SVGAGI come from the germline V gene (reference sequence). This CDR3 has 11 amino acids. Trimming took 6 bases from V and 5 from J, leaving 7 bases between them. Here the CDR3 reads CASSRAETQYF. The DNA of the CDR3 is TGTGCCAGCAGCAGAGCCGAGACCCAGTACTTC.

This rearrangement joins TRBV12-3 or TRBV12-4 to TRBJ2-1; D is possibly TRBD2 (6 bases). CDR3 size: 15 residues. The V end lost 7 bases, the J end lost 8 bases, and 21 bases lay between the germline ends. The CDR3 is CASTQGPGLTDEQFF. The DNA for the CDR3 is TGTGCCAGCACGCAGGGACCCGGACTAACGGATGAGCAGTTCTTC.

This rearrangement joins TRBV7-2 to TRBJ2-7; TRBD2 might be the D (5 bases). Germline CDR1 SGHTA, CDR2 FQGNSA. The CDR3 is made up of 14 amino acids. V lost 5 bases to trimming and J lost 0 bases, with 11 bases between them. As DNA, the CDR3 is TGTGCCAGCAGCCCGGGGTCGAGCTCCTACGAGCAGTACTTC. This codes for CASSPGSSSYEQYF.

The chain combines TRBV14 with TRBJ2-1; no clear D. This CDR3 has 13 residues. CDR1 is SGHDN, CDR2 FVKESK, per germline. The V end lost 1 base, the J end lost 6 bases, and 7 bases lay between the germline ends. In DNA form, the CDR3 reads TGTGCCAGCAGCCAAGTTCCTGGCAATGAGCAGTTCTTC. This encodes CASSQVPGNEQFF.

This clonotype was seen more than once but under ten times. The V call is TRBV7-2, the J call TRBJ2-5, with D possibly matching TRBD1 (6 bases). Trimming stripped 1 base from V and 5 bases from J, with 17 bases between. Germline lookup yields CDR1 SGHTA and CDR2 FQGNSA. This CDR3 comprises 16 residues. The CDR3 coding sequence is TGTGCCAGCAGCTTAGTCGCGGACAGTCCTTGGGAGACCCAGTACTTC. Its protein product is CASSLVADSPWETQYF.